The 15 T cell receptor beta chains reported below all come from one sample, sequenced in a study of blood T cell repertoires in COVID-19. Some clones are missing from TCRdb's copy, which holds only in-frame ones; the method was immunoSEQ multiplex PCR. This table holds 70,000 to 80,000 clones, roughly nine tenths found once. The sequenced sample was peripheral blood. These receptors came from a man older than 75 in a cohort sampled during active COVID-19.

This clone occurred once. V and J are TRBV7-9 and TRBJ1-2; TRBD1 is a possible D gene (5 bases). Germline V lookup: CDR1 SEHNR, CDR2 FQNEAQ (reference sequence). There are 15 residues in the CDR3. CDR3 loop: CVTPPRRDINYGYTF. CDR3 nucleotides: TGTGTCACTCCCCCGCGCAGGGATATTAACTATGGCTACACCTTC.

This clone was seen ten or more times. This chain's CDR3 is CASSPSVGTASNSPLHF. In DNA, the CDR3 is TGTGCCAGCAGCCCATCGGTCGGGACAGCGTCTAATTCACCCCTCCACTTT. The V gene is TRBV3-1 (or the pseudogene TRBV3-2), the J gene TRBJ1-6; 7 nucleotides align to TRBD1. The junction had 12 bases not matched to a gene; V was cut back by 4 bases and J by 6 bases. The CDR3 extends over 17 amino acids. From germline, CDR1 is LGHDT and CDR2 YNNKEL (reference sequence).

A word on this clone: Other DNA variants within this sample encode the same CDR3. J is TRBJ1-1 and V is TRBV20-1; no firm D call. Trimming shortened V by 6 bases and J by 1 base, and 3 bases separated the two germline ends. Germline-derived CDR1 and CDR2 are DFQATT and SNEGSKA (reference sequence). The CDR3 contains 10 residues. CDR3 protein: CSARNTEAFF. As DNA, the CDR3 is TGCAGTGCCCGGAACACTGAAGCTTTCTTT.

The J gene is TRBJ1-2, the V gene TRBV7-6; 7 bases line up with TRBD1. The germline V gene has CDR1 SGHVS and CDR2 FNYEAQ. J lost 3 bases, V lost 0 bases, and 4 bases had no gene match. The CDR3 sequence is 15 residues long. CDR3 DNA: TGTGCCAGCAGCTTAGCCCGGACAGGAGACTATGGCTACACCTTC. Amino acid sequence: CASSLARTGDYGYTF.

This clone was observed a single time. CDR3 nucleotide sequence: TGTGCCAGCAGCGCCACCGGGACAGGAAAACAGCCCCAGCATTTT. It encodes CASSATGTGKQPQHF. This chain joins TRBV6-6 and TRBJ1-5; 8 nucleotides match TRBD1. The CDR3 spans 15 residues. Germline CDR1 and CDR2: MNHNY and SVGAGI (reference sequence). Unmatched junction bases numbered 11, after V lost 6 bases and J lost 7 bases.

This chain joins TRBV18 and TRBJ1-3; TRBD1 agrees at 9 bases. Germline V gene sequence: CDR1 KGHSH, CDR2 LQKENI. The CDR3 sequence is 15 residues long. V lost 4 bases to trimming and J lost 4 bases; unmatched junction nucleotides: 5. CDR3 nucleotide sequence: TGTGCCAGCTCACAGGGACAGGGCACCGGAAACACCATATATTTT. This sequence encodes CASSQGQGTGNTIYF. Full variable domain (missing parts from reference TRBV18 and TRBJ1-3): NAGVMQNPRHLVRRRGQEARLRCSPMKGHSHVYWYRQLPEEGLKFMVYLQKENIIDESGMPKERFSAEFPKEGPSILRIQQVVRGDSAAYFCASSQGQGTGNTIYFGEGSWLTVV.

The rearrangement uses TRBV4-1 and TRBJ2-3; 9 bases are shared with TRBD1. The V gene end was trimmed by 5 bases and the J gene end by 1 base; junction bases not matched to a gene: 4. CDR3 length: 15 residues. CDR1 and CDR2 (germline): MGHRA, YSYEKL. CDR3 in amino acids: CASSYRGQGTDTQYF. DNA for the CDR3: TGCGCCAGCAGCTACAGGGGGCAAGGCACAGATACGCAGTATTTT.

The rearrangement joins TRBV19 to TRBJ2-5; 8 bases align to TRBD2. This CDR3 region has 13 residues. Germline V lookup: CDR1 LNHDA, CDR2 SQIVND (reference sequence). The V gene end was trimmed by 10 bases and the J gene end by 4 bases; junction bases not matched to a gene: 8. This chain's CDR3 is CATLAGYGETQYF. The CDR3 nucleotides are TGTGCCACCTTAGCGGGGTACGGAGAGACCCAGTACTTC.

V usage is TRBV12-3 or TRBV12-4 and J usage is TRBJ2-5; maybe TRBD1 (5 bases). The CDR3 runs to 13 residues. Between the trimmed V and J ends, which lost 3 bases and 5 bases, there was a span of 10 bases. The CDR3 nucleotides are TGTGCCAGCAGTTTCCAGGGTTGGGAGACCCAGTACTTC. The encoded protein is CASSFQGWETQYF.

The chain has TRBV7-2 and TRBJ1-5; D is ambiguous. Trimming stripped 5 bases from V and 4 bases from J, with 18 bases between. The V gene's germline CDR1 is SGHTA and CDR2 FQGNSA. This CDR3 is built from 16 residues. The CDR3 reads CASSTREGIGNQPQHF. The DNA for the CDR3 is TGTGCCAGCAGCACCCGGGAAGGGATAGGGAATCAGCCCCAGCATTTT.

This rearrangement joins TRBV14 to TRBJ2-3; D is perhaps TRBD2 (5 bases). With 5 bases removed from V and 6 bases from J, the gap between germline ends came to 12 bases. The CDR3 runs to 13 residues. CDR1 SGHDN and CDR2 FVKESK come from the germline V gene. The CDR3 DNA sequence: TGTGCCAGCAGCTATGGACTGTCCGATACGCAGTATTTT. Its protein product is CASSYGLSDTQYF.

The chain couples TRBV18 to TRBJ1-5; D uncertain. Germline lookup yields CDR1 KGHSH and CDR2 LQKENI. V dropped 3 bases and J dropped 2 bases, with 17 bases sitting between them. This CDR3 comprises 17 residues. For the CDR3, the DNA is TGTGCCAGCTCACCTCCACGGGAGGGAGGTGGCAATCAGCCCCAGCATTTT. Its protein product is CASSPPREGGGNQPQHF.

The rearrangement joins TRBV6-5 to TRBJ1-6; weak D call: TRBD1 (6 bases). Germline assignment: CDR1 MNHEY and CDR2 SVGAGI. CDR3 size: 14 residues. The V gene lost 5 bases and the J gene lost 7 bases, with 12 bases spanning the gap. This CDR3 is CASSPPGQNSPLHF. In DNA form, the CDR3 reads TGTGCCAGCAGTCCACCTGGACAGAATTCACCCCTCCACTTT.

This chain uses TRBV5-1 with TRBJ2-2; D uncertain. Trimming stripped 2 bases from V and 2 bases from J, with 13 bases between. The CDR3 runs 16 residues. CDR1 and CDR2 from the germline V gene are SGHRS and YFSETQ. CDR3 bases: TGCGCCAGCAGCTTCGGTGCGCAAGTTAACACCGGGGAGCTGTTTTTT. It translates to CASSFGAQVNTGELFF. Variable domain in full (rest from reference TRBV5-1 and TRBJ2-2): KAGVTQTPRYLIKTRGQQVTLSCSPISGHRSVSWYQQTPGQGLQFLFEYFSETQRNKGNFPGRFSGRQFSNSRSEMNVSTLELGDSALYLCASSFGAQVNTGELFFGEGSRLTVL.

The chain is built from TRBV5-1 and TRBJ2-5; 10 nucleotides line up with TRBD1. In germline, CDR1 is SGHRS, CDR2 YFSETQ. This CDR3 has 16 amino acids. J lost 4 bases, V lost 2 bases, and 8 bases had no gene match. The CDR3 DNA sequence: TGCGCCAGCAGCTTCCGGGACAGGGGAGTAGTAGAGACCCAGTACTTC. Encoded protein: CASSFRDRGVVETQYF.